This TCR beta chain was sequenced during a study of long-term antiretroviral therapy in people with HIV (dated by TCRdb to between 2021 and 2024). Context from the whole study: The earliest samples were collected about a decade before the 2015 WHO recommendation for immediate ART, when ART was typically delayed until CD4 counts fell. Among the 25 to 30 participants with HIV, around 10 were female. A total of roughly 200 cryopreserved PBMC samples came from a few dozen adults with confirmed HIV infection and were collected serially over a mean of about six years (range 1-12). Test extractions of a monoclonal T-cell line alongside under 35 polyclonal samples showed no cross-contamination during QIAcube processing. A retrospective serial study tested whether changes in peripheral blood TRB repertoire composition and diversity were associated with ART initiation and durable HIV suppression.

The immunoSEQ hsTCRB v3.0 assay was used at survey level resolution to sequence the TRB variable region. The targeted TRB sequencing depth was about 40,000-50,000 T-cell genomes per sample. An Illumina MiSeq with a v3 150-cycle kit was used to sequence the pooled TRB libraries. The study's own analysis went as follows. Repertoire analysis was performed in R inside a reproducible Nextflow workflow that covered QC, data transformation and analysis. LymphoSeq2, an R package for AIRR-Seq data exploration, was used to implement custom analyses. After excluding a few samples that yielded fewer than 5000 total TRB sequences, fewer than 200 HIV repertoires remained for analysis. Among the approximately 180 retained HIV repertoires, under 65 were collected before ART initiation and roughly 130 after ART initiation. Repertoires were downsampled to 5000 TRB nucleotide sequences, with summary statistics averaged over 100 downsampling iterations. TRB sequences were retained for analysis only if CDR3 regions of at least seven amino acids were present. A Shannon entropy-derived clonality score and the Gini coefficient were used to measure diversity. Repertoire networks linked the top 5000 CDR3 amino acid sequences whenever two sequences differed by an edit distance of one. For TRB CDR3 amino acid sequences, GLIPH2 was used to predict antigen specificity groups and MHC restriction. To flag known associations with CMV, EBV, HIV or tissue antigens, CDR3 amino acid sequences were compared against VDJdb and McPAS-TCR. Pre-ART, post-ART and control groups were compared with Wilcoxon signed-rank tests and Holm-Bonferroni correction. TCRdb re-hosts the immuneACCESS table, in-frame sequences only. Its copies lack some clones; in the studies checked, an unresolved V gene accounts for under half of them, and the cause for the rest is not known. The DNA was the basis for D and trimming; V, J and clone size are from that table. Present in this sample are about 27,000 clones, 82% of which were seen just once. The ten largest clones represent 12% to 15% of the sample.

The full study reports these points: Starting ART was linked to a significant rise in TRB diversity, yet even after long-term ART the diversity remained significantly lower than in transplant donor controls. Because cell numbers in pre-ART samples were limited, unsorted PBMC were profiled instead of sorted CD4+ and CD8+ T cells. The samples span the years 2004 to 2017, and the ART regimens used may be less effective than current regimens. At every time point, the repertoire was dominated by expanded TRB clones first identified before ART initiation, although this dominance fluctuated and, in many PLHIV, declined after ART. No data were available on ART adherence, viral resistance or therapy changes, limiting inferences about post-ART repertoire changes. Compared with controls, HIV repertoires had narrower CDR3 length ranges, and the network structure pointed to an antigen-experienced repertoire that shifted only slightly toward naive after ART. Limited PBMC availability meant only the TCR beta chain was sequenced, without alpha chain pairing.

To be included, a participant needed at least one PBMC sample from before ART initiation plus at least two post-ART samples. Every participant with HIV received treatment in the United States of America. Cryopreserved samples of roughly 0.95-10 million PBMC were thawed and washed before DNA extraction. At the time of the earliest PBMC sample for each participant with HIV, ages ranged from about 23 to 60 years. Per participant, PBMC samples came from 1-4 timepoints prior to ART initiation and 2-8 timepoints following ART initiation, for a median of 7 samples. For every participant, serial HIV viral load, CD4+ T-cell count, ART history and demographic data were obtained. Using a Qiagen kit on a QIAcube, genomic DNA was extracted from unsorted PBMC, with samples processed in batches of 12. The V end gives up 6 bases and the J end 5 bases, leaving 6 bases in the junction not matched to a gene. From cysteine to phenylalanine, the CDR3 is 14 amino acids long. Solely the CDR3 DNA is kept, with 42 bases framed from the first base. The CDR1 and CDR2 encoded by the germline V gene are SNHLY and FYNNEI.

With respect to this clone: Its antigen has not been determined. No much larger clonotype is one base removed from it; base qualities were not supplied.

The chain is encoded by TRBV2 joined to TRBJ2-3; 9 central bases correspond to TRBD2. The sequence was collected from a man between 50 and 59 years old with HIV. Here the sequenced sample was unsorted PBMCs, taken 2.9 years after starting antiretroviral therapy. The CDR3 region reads CASSASGIVDTQYF. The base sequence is TGTGCCAGCAGCGCTAGCGGGATTGTAGATACGCAGTATTTT.